The 10 T cell receptor beta chains below all came from one sample that was sequenced in a study of human T cells and chemical hapten exposure. Time point meaning: patch test 3, about 24 weeks after DPC sensitization. The treatment here: therapeutic diphenylcyclopropenone sensitization with weekly scalp DPC. Each CDR3 protein gets one entry after TCRdb re-called the RACE reads with MiXCR. Among about 200,000 distinct CDR3 sequences listed, under 30% were seen once. The sample in question was whole blood, obtained in connection with sensitization to the hapten diphenylcyclopropenone (DPC). These receptors were obtained from a woman between 40 and 55 years old with alopecia areata. Some clones in this sample may be carry-over from other donors' samples.

There are a few counts of this clonotype. The CDR3 DNA is TGTGCCAGCAGCTTAGTTGCCGGGACGCAAAACATTCAGTACTTC. It translates to CASSLVAGTQNIQYF. The chain carries TRBV7-8 and TRBJ2-4; D possibly uses TRBD1 or TRBD2 (5 bases each). Per the germline V gene, CDR1 is SGHVS and CDR2 is FQNEAQ. Trimming took off 1 base at V and 5 bases at J, with 12 bases between the two ends. This CDR3 is 15 amino acids long.

At least ten counts were recorded for this clonotype. The rearrangement links TRBV29-1 to TRBJ2-6; D not resolved. The ends were cut back, 1 base at V and 4 bases at J, with 5 bases in the middle. CDR1 and CDR2 (germline): SQVTM, ANQGSEA. The CDR3 runs 13 residues. The chain's CDR3 is CSVEGRGANVLTF. The DNA for the CDR3 is TGCAGCGTTGAAGGGAGAGGGGCCAACGTCCTGACTTTC.

This clonotype occurred a few times. CDR3 in amino acids: CASSDPTGFTDTQYF. The DNA for the CDR3 is TGTGCCAGCAGTGATCCTACGGGATTCACAGATACGCAGTATTTT. The chain employs TRBV6-1 and TRBJ2-3, with D maybe TRBD2 (5 bases). Per germline, CDR1 MNHNS and CDR2 SASEGT. This CDR3 has 15 residues. V shed 3 bases and J shed 2 bases, with 12 bases lying between them.

This sequence joins TRBV20-1 and TRBJ2-3, with 8 bases fitting TRBD2. Germline V gene data show CDR1 as DFQATT and CDR2 as SNEGSKA (reference sequence). The ends lost 6 bases at V and 2 bases at J; junction bases unmatched: 10. The CDR3 sequence is 15 residues long. The DNA of the CDR3 is TGCAGTGCAACAGTGGCTAGCGGGCACACAGATACGCAGTATTTT. Residues: CSATVASGHTDTQYF.

This chain links TRBV28 with TRBJ1-2; TRBD1 is a possible D gene (5 bases). The germline CDR1 and CDR2 sequences are MDHEN and SYDVKM. Trimming stripped 4 bases from V and 8 bases from J, with 11 bases between. This CDR3 has 12 residues. The CDR3 DNA follows: TGTGCCAGCAGTTGGGGGGTGGGCGGCTACACCTTC. Translated, it gives CASSWGVGGYTF.

This clonotype was counted many times. V usage is TRBV28 and J usage is TRBJ1-2, with 7 bases lining up with TRBD1. Losses at the gene ends were 10 bases for V and 0 bases for J; bases not matched to a gene: 11. This CDR3 has 15 residues. CDR1 is MDHEN, CDR2 SYDVKM, per germline. CDR3: CATRTGGTSNYGYTF. The DNA of the CDR3 is TGTGCCACAAGGACAGGTGGGACTTCTAACTATGGCTACACCTTC.

V is TRBV12-3 or TRBV12-4 and J is TRBJ2-7; D is unresolved. V lost 3 bases and J 3 bases, leaving 6 bases between the germline ends. The CDR3 is 12 residues long. CDR3 in DNA: TGTGCCAGCAGTTTGCACAGCTACGAGCAGTACTTC. This translates into CASSLHSYEQYF.

This clonotype was counted ten times or more. A junction end diverges from the germline sequence, so it may reflect a read error. V gene TRBV6-6 combines with J gene TRBJ2-3; D remains unclear. This CDR3 spans 12 amino acids. Per the germline V gene, CDR1 is MNHNY and CDR2 is SVGAGI (reference sequence). This chain's CDR3 is CASSPATDTQYF. DNA for the CDR3: TGTGCTAGCAGCCCAGCGACAGATACGCAGTATTTT.

V is TRBV11-2 and J is TRBJ1-1, with D hard to call. Germline assignment: CDR1 SGHAT and CDR2 FQNNGV. The CDR3 totals 12 residues. V was shortened by 1 base and J by 7 bases, with 7 bases between the two germline ends. This chain's CDR3 is CASSLAGGEAFF. Here the CDR3 DNA reads TGTGCCAGCAGCTTAGCAGGAGGTGAAGCTTTCTTT.

The gene calls are TRBV27 and TRBJ2-5; 8 bases align to TRBD1. Germline lookup yields CDR1 MNHEY and CDR2 SMNVEV (reference sequence). The V gene end was trimmed by 4 bases and the J gene end by 4 bases; junction bases not matched to a gene: 14. The CDR3 is 17 residues long. DNA of the CDR3: TGTGCCAGCAGTTCCTTTCTTCCACAGGGGGTGCCAGAGACCCAGTACTTC. This translates into CASSSFLPQGVPETQYF.